This T cell receptor beta chain originates from a study of T cells in Graves' hyperthyroidism and ophthalmopathy. This clonotype was seen ten or more times. Its antigen is unknown. Study-wide findings and caveats: A 13 V-J model separated ophthalmopathy from stable hyperthyroidism. Most clonotypes expanded in thyroid above 0.001 were likewise present in blood.

TCR beta CDR3 region amplification was performed from RNA transcripts. First-round RT-PCR with HTBI primers amplified the TCR CDR3 region. TCRdb reprocessed the multiplex PCR reads via MiXCR and lists one record per CDR3 protein. The sample holds about 200,000 distinct CDR3 sequences; around a sixth are singletons and the top ten take more than 50%. CDR3 size: 15 residues. In germline, CDR1 is MGHRA, CDR2 YSYEKL. V was pared by 4 bases and J by 1 base, with 6 bases of the junction left unmatched. Material for sequencing was blood. The source is a woman between 50 and 59 years old with Graves' hyperthyroidism. This rearrangement joins TRBV4-1 to TRBJ1-1, with 7 bases lining up with TRBD1. In nucleotides, the CDR3 is TGCGCCAGCAGCCGAGGGGGACAGAAGAACACTGAAGCTTTCTTT. Translated: CASSRGGQKNTEAFF.